In its sample, the clone carrying this T cell receptor beta chain was seen many times. These data are taken from a study of T-cell reconstitution after alpha-beta-depleted transplantation in children. Researchers prepared the TCRbeta library using unique molecular identifiers, the study reports. TCRdb itself ran the PCR reads through MiXCR, one entry per CDR3 protein. The data contain 440,000 or so distinct CDR3 sequences, 11% of them singletons. CDR3 size: 15 residues. CDR1 and CDR2 from the germline V gene are SGHTA and FQGTGA. V was trimmed by 1 base and J by 3 bases, leaving 11 bases between them.

The source of this sequence is a human donor who donated a stem cell graft to a child with acute myeloid leukemia. The sample consisted of PBMCs from the stem cell graft donor, taken from the stem cell graft. This chain connects TRBV7-3 to TRBJ2-3; possible D gene TRBD2, 5 bases. CDR3 in amino acids: CASSLSGSRTDTQYF. CDR3 sequence (DNA): TGTGCCAGCAGCTTAAGTGGGAGTCGGACAGATACGCAGTATTTT.